The 18 T cell receptor beta chains listed next were all sequenced from one sample in a study of blood T cell repertoires in COVID-19. Repertoires were generated with immunoSEQ multiplex PCR, while TCRdb's copy carries only in-frame clones and drops some. This table has about 410,000 clones, 89% appearing once. Sample: peripheral blood. These receptors all stem from a woman in her thirties or forties with COVID-19, enrolled during active disease.

The genes are TRBV18 and TRBJ1-4; unclear D gene. CDR3 length: 12 residues. Germline CDR1 is KGHSH and CDR2 is LQKENI. V was cut by 3 bases and J by 9 bases, with 8 bases left in between. The CDR3 sequence is CASSPRNQKLFF. The CDR3 coding sequence is TGTGCCAGCTCACCCAGGAACCAAAAACTGTTTTTT.

This chain's CDR3 is CASSLTSGRSGELFF. For the CDR3, the DNA is TGCGCCAGCAGCTTGACTAGCGGGAGGTCCGGGGAGCTGTTTTTT. This chain connects TRBV5-1 to TRBJ2-2; 12 bases line up with TRBD2. After removal of 1 base from V and 6 bases from J, the junction contained 1 base not matched to a gene. This CDR3 region has 15 residues. Germline V lookup: CDR1 SGHRS, CDR2 YFSETQ.

V is TRBV7-2 and J is TRBJ2-1; tentative D call: TRBD1 (6 bases). CDR1 and CDR2 (germline): SGHTA, FQGNSA. V lost 8 bases and J lost 3, with 17 bases in between. The CDR3 runs 15 residues. The CDR3 region has the DNA TGTGCCAGCCGCCGCTCGGACAGTTACTACAATGAGCAGTTCTTC. It codes for CASRRSDSYYNEQFF.

The chain links TRBV5-1 to TRBJ2-7; tentatively, D is TRBD2 (6 bases). The germline gives CDR1 SGHRS, CDR2 YFSETQ. Trimming took off 1 base at V and 7 bases at J, with 18 bases between the two ends. There are 15 residues in the CDR3. Here the CDR3 reads CASSLTPRSGGEQYF. The CDR3 nucleotides read TGCGCCAGCAGCTTGACGCCGAGGTCCGGGGGTGAGCAGTACTTC.

The chain combines TRBV7-3 with TRBJ1-1; 9 bases are a match to TRBD1. CDR3 length: 19 amino acids. Per the germline V gene, CDR1 is SGHTA and CDR2 is FQGTGA. The J segment lost 0 bases and the V segment lost 5 bases, leaving 16 bases of the junction unmatched. The CDR3 sequence is CASSPRERTGVSLNTEAFF. CDR3 DNA: TGTGCCAGCAGCCCCAGGGAAAGGACAGGGGTATCCTTGAACACTGAAGCTTTCTTT.

The rearrangement joins TRBV7-9 to TRBJ1-3; 7 bases fit TRBD1. Trimming took 5 bases from V and 1 from J; bases not matched to a gene: 11. This CDR3 is 17 amino acids long. CDR1 is SEHNR, CDR2 FQNEAQ, per germline (reference sequence). The CDR3 reads CASSPYPTGVSGNTIYF. The CDR3 DNA follows: TGTGCCAGCAGCCCGTACCCTACAGGGGTTTCTGGAAACACCATATATTTT.

A remark on this clone: The junction and the germline gene differ at one end; a read error may be behind it. Other DNA sequences from this sample encode an identical CDR3 as well. The V call is TRBV9, the J call TRBJ1-6; 8 nucleotides align to TRBD1. The CDR3 runs 14 residues. CDR1 SGDLS and CDR2 YYNGEE come from the germline V gene. CDR3 amino acids: CASSVGQGDSPLHF. In nucleotides, the CDR3 is TGTGCCAGTAGCGTCGGACAGGGTGACTCACCCCTCCACTTT.

V usage is TRBV27 and J usage is TRBJ1-5; TRBD1 might be the D (5 bases). Trimming pared 11 bases from V and 5 bases from J, leaving 16 bases between. From germline, CDR1 is MNHEY and CDR2 SMNVEV (reference sequence). The CDR3 runs to 13 residues. Here the CDR3 DNA reads TGTGCCTCCAGGCAGGGCATGTATCAGCCCCAGCATTTT. It is translated as CASRQGMYQPQHF.

The V and J genes are TRBV3-1 (or the pseudogene TRBV3-2) and TRBJ1-6; D gene ambiguous. V was pared by 0 bases and J by 5 bases, with 14 bases between. The length of the CDR3 is 17 residues. Looked up from germline, CDR1 is LGHDT and CDR2 is YNNKEL (reference sequence). The CDR3 sequence is CASSQEARPRDNSPLHF. CDR3 bases: TGTGCCAGCAGCCAAGAGGCACGGCCGCGGGATAATTCACCCCTCCACTTT.

This rearrangement joins TRBV9 to TRBJ1-1; tentatively, D is TRBD1 (5 bases). Germline CDR1 SGDLS, CDR2 YYNGEE. V was clipped by 1 base and J by 1 base, with 17 bases between them. This CDR3 contains 17 residues. The chain's CDR3 is CASSVINRPTENTEAFF. DNA of the CDR3: TGTGCCAGCAGCGTAATTAATCGCCCGACAGAGAACACTGAAGCTTTCTTT. The complete variable domain, with remaining parts taken from reference TRBV9 and TRBJ1-1, reads DSGVTQTPKHLITATGQRVTLRCSPRSGDLSVYWYQQSLDQGLQFLIQYYNGEERAKGNILERFSAQQFPDLHSELNLSSLELGDSALYFCASSVINRPTENTEAFFGQGTRLTVV.

This clone was recorded a few times. The CDR3 DNA follows: TGTGCCAGCAGGTTCTCTAGCGGGGATAACAATGAGCAGTTCTTC. Its protein product is CASRFSSGDNNEQFF. J is TRBJ2-1 and V is TRBV7-3; 9 positions agree with TRBD2. Germline values: CDR1 SGHTA, CDR2 FQGTGA. The CDR3 runs 15 residues. Trimming took 6 bases from V and 5 from J; bases not matched to a gene: 8.

The sample holds one count of this clone. V is TRBV10-3 and J is TRBJ1-2, with D tentatively TRBD1 (5 bases). The CDR3 loop spans 12 amino acids. V lost 3 bases and J 5 bases, leaving 7 bases between the germline ends. Germline lookup yields CDR1 ENHRY and CDR2 SYGVKD. CDR3 in amino acids: CAISDRDYGYTF. CDR3 nucleotides: TGTGCCATCAGTGACAGGGATTATGGCTACACCTTC.

The CDR3 here is CASSLQGWTEAFF. The CDR3 DNA reads TGTGCCAGCAGTTTACAGGGATGGACTGAAGCTTTCTTT. V and J are TRBV6-5 and TRBJ1-1; D possibly corresponds to TRBD1 (6 bases). This CDR3 is built from 13 residues. The V end lost 4 bases, the J end lost 5 bases, and 11 bases lay between the germline ends. The germline V gene encodes CDR1 MNHEY and CDR2 SVGAGI.

The rearrangement uses TRBV18 and TRBJ1-5, with 8 bases identical to TRBD1. The CDR3 length is 14 residues. The trim removed 6 bases at V and 6 bases at J, leaving 7 bases unmatched. Germline loops: CDR1 KGHSH, CDR2 LQKENI. The CDR3 DNA reads as TGTGCCAGCTCGTACGAGACAGGGGCTCAGCCCCAGCATTTT. Translating it yields CASSYETGAQPQHF.

V and J are TRBV2 and TRBJ2-3, with TRBD1 identical over 9 bases. Losses at the gene ends were 7 bases for V and 3 bases for J; bases not matched to a gene: 8. There are 15 residues in the CDR3. CDR1 and CDR2 from the germline V gene are SNHLY and FYNNEI. The chain's CDR3 is CASTSRQGGTDTQYF. The CDR3 bases are TGTGCCAGCACCTCAAGACAGGGGGGGACAGATACGCAGTATTTT. The complete variable domain, with remaining parts taken from reference TRBV2 and TRBJ2-3, reads EPEVTQTPSHQVTQMGQEVILRCVPISNHLYFYWYRQILGQKVEFLVSFYNNEISEKSEIFDDQFSVERPDGSNFTLKIRSTKLEDSAMYFCASTSRQGGTDTQYFGPGTRLTVL.

V usage is TRBV5-5 and J usage is TRBJ1-5; weak D call: TRBD1 (6 bases). The ends were cut back, 5 bases at V and 0 bases at J, with 12 bases in the middle. This CDR3 has 15 residues. Germline CDR1 SGHKS, CDR2 YYEKEE (reference sequence). The CDR3 coding sequence is TGTGCCAGCAGGCGGACAGAGCTTAGCAATCAGCCCCAGCATTTT. It codes for CASRRTELSNQPQHF.

The chain carries TRBV7-8 and TRBJ2-1, with 9 bases that match TRBD2. J lost 4 bases, V lost 2 bases, and 15 bases had no gene match. Germline-derived CDR1 and CDR2 are SGHVS and FQNEAQ. The CDR3 spans 19 residues. The CDR3 sequence is CASSLRREMVLAGYNEQFF. The CDR3 DNA sequence: TGTGCCAGCAGCTTAAGAAGGGAAATGGTTCTAGCGGGGTACAATGAGCAGTTCTTC.

The chain uses TRBV3-1 (or the pseudogene TRBV3-2) and TRBJ2-3; 10 nucleotides agree with TRBD2. With V trimmed by 5 bases and J by 4 bases, 3 bases remained unmatched. CDR3 size: 14 residues. Looked up from germline, CDR1 is LGHDT and CDR2 is YNNKEL (reference sequence). CDR3 protein: CASSSSGSADTQYF. CDR3 in DNA: TGTGCCAGCAGCTCTAGCGGGAGTGCAGATACGCAGTATTTT.